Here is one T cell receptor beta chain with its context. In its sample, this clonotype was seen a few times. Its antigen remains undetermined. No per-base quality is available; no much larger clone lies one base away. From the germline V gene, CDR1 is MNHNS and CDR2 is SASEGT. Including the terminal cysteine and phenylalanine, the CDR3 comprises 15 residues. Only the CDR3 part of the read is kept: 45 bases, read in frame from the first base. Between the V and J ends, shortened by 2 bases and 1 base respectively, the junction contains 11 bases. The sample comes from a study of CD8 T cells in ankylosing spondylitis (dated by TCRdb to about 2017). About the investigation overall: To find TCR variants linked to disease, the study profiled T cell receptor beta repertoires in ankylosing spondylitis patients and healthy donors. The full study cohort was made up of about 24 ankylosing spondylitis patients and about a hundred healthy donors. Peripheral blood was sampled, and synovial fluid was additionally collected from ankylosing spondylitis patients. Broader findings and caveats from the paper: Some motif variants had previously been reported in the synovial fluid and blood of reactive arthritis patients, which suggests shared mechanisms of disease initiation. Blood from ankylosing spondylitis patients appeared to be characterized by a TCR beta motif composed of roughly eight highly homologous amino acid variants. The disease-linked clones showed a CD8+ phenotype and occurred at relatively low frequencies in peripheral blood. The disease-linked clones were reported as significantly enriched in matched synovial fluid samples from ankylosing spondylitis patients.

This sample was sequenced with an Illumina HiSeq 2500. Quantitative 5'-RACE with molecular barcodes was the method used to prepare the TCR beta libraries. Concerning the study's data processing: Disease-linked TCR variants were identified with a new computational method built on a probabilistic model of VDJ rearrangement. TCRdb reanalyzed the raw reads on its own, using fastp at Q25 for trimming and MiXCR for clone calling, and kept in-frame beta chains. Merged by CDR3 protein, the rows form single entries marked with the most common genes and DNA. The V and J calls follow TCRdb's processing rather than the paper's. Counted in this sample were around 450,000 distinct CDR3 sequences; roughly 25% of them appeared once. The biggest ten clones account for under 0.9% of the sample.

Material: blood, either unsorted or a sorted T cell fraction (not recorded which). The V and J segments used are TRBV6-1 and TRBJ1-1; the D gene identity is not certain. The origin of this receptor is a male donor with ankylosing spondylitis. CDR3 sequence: CASSERQEQNTEAFF. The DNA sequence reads TGTGCCAGCAGTGAACGGCAGGAACAGAACACTGAAGCTTTCTTT.